This T cell receptor beta chain was recovered during a study of blood T cell repertoires in COVID-19. Study details: Samples taken during acute and convalescent COVID-19 were collected in the United States, Italy and Spain.

Only in-frame clones appear in the TCRdb table, and some are missing; sequencing was by immunoSEQ multiplex PCR. The sample carries fewer than 150,000 clones, 75% to 85% recorded once. Looked up from germline, CDR1 is SGHRS and CDR2 is YFSETQ. This CDR3 is built from 14 residues. Trimming removed 5 bases from V and 4 bases from J; junction bases left unmatched: 6. Material: peripheral blood. This chain uses TRBV5-1 with TRBJ1-5; 7 bases agree with TRBD1. This TCR was recovered from an elderly woman with acute or convalescent COVID-19. CDR3: CASRPGTANQPQHF. In nucleotides, the CDR3 is TGCGCCAGCAGACCCGGGACAGCTAATCAGCCCCAGCATTTT.